A single sample is the source of the 28 T cell receptor beta chains below, sequenced in a study of cytomegalovirus exposure and HLA in healthy donors. 60 Vbeta and 13 Jbeta primers were used in PCR. Method: immunoSEQ multiplex PCR; TCRdb's copy keeps in-frame clones and lacks some. The sample records about 170,000 clones, around 78% being singletons. The source material was PBMCs. The receptors originated from a female donor in good health and CMV-seronegative.

V is TRBV7-7 and J is TRBJ2-5; TRBD2 might be the D (6 bases). CDR1 is SSHAT, CDR2 FNYEAQ, per germline (reference sequence). With 5 bases removed from V and 0 bases from J, the gap between germline ends came to 13 bases. This CDR3 is built from 15 residues. In DNA form, the CDR3 reads TGTGCCAGCAGCCTTGGGGGGACGTACCAAGAGACCCAGTACTTC. Translation: CASSLGGTYQETQYF.

This chain joins TRBV7-2 and TRBJ2-1, with D possibly matching TRBD1 (6 bases). V lost 3 bases and J lost 5, with 8 bases in between. Germline CDR1 reads SGHTA; CDR2 reads FQGNSA. The CDR3 consists of 13 residues. CDR3 bases: TGTGCCAGCAGCTTCGGACAGCACAATGAGCAGTTCTTC. Its protein is CASSFGQHNEQFF. The full variable domain, rest sourced from reference TRBV7-2 and TRBJ2-1, is GAGVSQSPSNKVTEKGKDVELRCDPISGHTALYWYRQSLGQGLEFLIYFQGNSAPDKSGLPSDRFSAERTGGSVSTLTIQRTQQEDSAVYLCASSFGQHNEQFFGPGTRLTVL.

The sample holds one count of this clone. The chain employs TRBV27 and TRBJ1-1; TRBD1 might be the D (5 bases). The germline gives CDR1 MNHEY, CDR2 SMNVEV (reference sequence). Trimming removed 3 bases at V and 11 bases at J, with 10 bases between. This CDR3 contains 11 residues. The CDR3 DNA follows: TGTGCCAGCAGTTTCGGGGACTTGGCTTTCTTT. Protein sequence: CASSFGDLAFF.

V and J are TRBV5-1 and TRBJ1-2, with 9 bases aligning to TRBD1. The CDR3 has 15 amino acids. J lost 4 bases, V lost 4 bases, and 8 bases had no gene match. Per germline, CDR1 SGHRS and CDR2 YFSETQ. The CDR3 loop is CASSAEQGASYGYTF. Here the CDR3 DNA reads TGCGCCAGCAGCGCGGAACAGGGGGCCAGCTATGGCTACACCTTC.

The chain combines TRBV19 with TRBJ2-2; 7 bases align to TRBD1. This CDR3 is 14 amino acids long. Germline V gene sequence: CDR1 LNHDA, CDR2 SQIVND (reference sequence). The ends lost 8 bases at V and 0 bases at J; junction bases unmatched: 3. The CDR3 nucleotides read TGTGCCAGTTGGGACAGATCGAACACCGGGGAGCTGTTTTTT. This translates into CASWDRSNTGELFF.

The rearrangement uses TRBV6-1 and TRBJ2-2; D is possibly TRBD1 (6 bases). The CDR3 is 14 residues long. With 7 bases removed from V and 6 bases from J, the gap between germline ends came to 15 bases. Germline CDR1 and CDR2: MNHNS and SASEGT. This chain's CDR3 is CASTGTRAAGELFF. The CDR3 DNA sequence: TGTGCCAGCACTGGGACAAGGGCAGCCGGGGAGCTGTTTTTT.

CDR3 in DNA: TGTGCCATCAGTGCGCGCGGGGCCACTGAAGCTTTCTTT. Protein: CAISARGATEAFF. The genes are TRBV10-3 and TRBJ1-1; D may be TRBD1 (5 bases). Trimming stripped 4 bases from V and 4 bases from J, with 10 bases between. The CDR3 extends over 13 amino acids. Germline CDR1 and CDR2: ENHRY and SYGVKD.

The chain is built from TRBV30 and TRBJ2-3; tentatively, D is TRBD1 (6 bases). Germline V CDR1 and CDR2: GTSNPN, SVGIG (reference sequence). The CDR3 spans 13 residues. Trimming removed 2 bases at V and 15 bases at J, with 21 bases between. The CDR3 loop reads CAWSPTNRDTPYF. The CDR3 nucleotides are TGTGCCTGGAGTCCCACCAACCGGGACACTCCTTATTTT.

The rearrangement joins TRBV6-5 to TRBJ2-3; 9 bases are a match to TRBD1. The CDR3 is 15 residues long. Trimming took 5 bases from V and 0 from J; bases not matched to a gene: 3. Germline CDR1 and CDR2: MNHEY and SVGAGI. CDR3 sequence reads: CASSRTGASTDTQYF. The CDR3 DNA reads as TGTGCCAGCAGTCGGACAGGGGCTAGCACAGATACGCAGTATTTT.

The chain joins TRBV7-2 to TRBJ2-4, with a weak D call TRBD2 (5 bases). With 7 bases removed from V and 0 bases from J, the gap between germline ends came to 10 bases. This CDR3 has 14 amino acids. Per germline, CDR1 SGHTA and CDR2 FQGNSA. The CDR3 is CASTSGLAKNIQYF. DNA for the CDR3: TGTGCCAGCACGAGCGGTCTAGCCAAAAACATTCAGTACTTC.

V is TRBV28 and J is TRBJ2-5, with 7 bases identical to TRBD2. The germline V gene has CDR1 MDHEN and CDR2 SYDVKM. With V trimmed by 3 bases and J by 6 bases, 16 bases remained unmatched. CDR3 size: 17 residues. CDR3 in amino acids: CASSFSTIRLAVKTQYF. The DNA of the CDR3 is TGTGCCAGCAGTTTCTCGACTATCCGACTAGCCGTAAAGACCCAGTACTTC.

This chain uses TRBV30 with TRBJ2-1, with a weak D call TRBD2 (6 bases). Per germline, CDR1 GTSNPN and CDR2 SVGIG (reference sequence). V lost 0 bases, J lost 15 bases, and 12 bases lay in between. The CDR3 has 11 residues. The CDR3 sequence: CAWSVGGRWFF. CDR3 in DNA: TGTGCCTGGAGTGTCGGGGGACGATGGTTCTTC.

This chain connects TRBV19 to TRBJ2-1; the match to TRBD2 covers 10 bases. This CDR3 spans 16 amino acids. The ends lost 5 bases at V and 5 bases at J; junction bases unmatched: 9. Per the germline V gene, CDR1 is LNHDA and CDR2 is SQIVND (reference sequence). The CDR3 here is CASSASTSGEDNEQFF. The CDR3 nucleotides read TGTGCCAGTAGTGCGAGTACTAGCGGGGAAGACAATGAGCAGTTCTTC.

This clone was found once. This rearrangement joins TRBV10-3 to TRBJ2-1; TRBD1 matches at 11 bases. The trim removed 8 bases at V and 8 bases at J, leaving 11 bases unmatched. CDR1 is ENHRY and CDR2 is SYGVKD in the germline V gene. The CDR3 has 15 amino acids. CDR3 bases: TGTGCCATCGGTTTAGGACAGGGGGCCGTCCATGAGCAGTTCTTC. Its translation: CAIGLGQGAVHEQFF.

Concerning this clone: The sample has other DNA sequences that encode this CDR3 too. The genes are TRBV5-6 and TRBJ2-2; 9 bases map to TRBD2. This CDR3 is 16 amino acids long. CDR1 and CDR2 from the germline V gene are SGHDT and YYEEEE. V lost 4 bases to trimming and J lost 2 bases; unmatched junction nucleotides: 6. The chain's CDR3 is CASSARLAANTGELFF. CDR3 coding DNA: TGTGCCAGCAGCGCCAGACTAGCGGCAAACACCGGGGAGCTGTTTTTT.

The chain links TRBV7-2 to TRBJ1-5; the D is unclear. CDR1 SGHTA and CDR2 FQGNSA come from the germline V gene. The CDR3 consists of 16 residues. V lost 5 bases, J lost 0 bases, and 14 bases lay in between. The CDR3 DNA is TGTGCCAGCAGCATACGTCTACTGATTAGCAATCAGCCCCAGCATTTT. Protein product: CASSIRLLISNQPQHF. The full variable domain, in which reference TRBV7-2 and TRBJ1-5 provide the parts outside the CDR3, is GAGVSQSPSNKVTEKGKDVELRCDPISGHTALYWYRQSLGQGLEFLIYFQGNSAPDKSGLPSDRFSAERTGGSVSTLTIQRTQQEDSAVYLCASSIRLLISNQPQHFGDGTRLSIL.

This clone was counted between two and nine times. This chain joins TRBV5-5 and TRBJ2-5; D not resolved. The tail of the sequence fits TRBJ2-7 better, so the J call may be wrong. The V gene's germline CDR1 is SGHKS and CDR2 YYEKEE (reference sequence). CDR3 length: 12 residues. The CDR3 nucleotides are TGTGCCAGCAGCTCAAGCTCCTACGAGCAGTACTTC. This translates into CASSSSSYEQYF.

The chain carries TRBV28 and TRBJ1-2; 9 nucleotides line up with TRBD1. From germline, CDR1 is MDHEN and CDR2 SYDVKM. CDR3 length equals 14 residues. The V segment lost 4 bases and the J segment 7 bases; nucleotides outside the gene matches: 7. The CDR3 DNA reads as TGTGCCAGCAGTTCCTCCGGGACAGGGTCTGGCTACACCTTC. It encodes CASSSSGTGSGYTF.

The rearrangement links TRBV4-3 to TRBJ2-3; 8 nucleotides match TRBD2. Germline CDR1 and CDR2: LGHNA and YSLEER. Trimming at V came to 2 bases and at J to 5 bases, leaving 3 bases not matched to a gene. There are 14 residues in the CDR3. The CDR3 here is CASSQPGTRDTQYF. The CDR3 DNA reads TGCGCCAGCAGCCAACCCGGGACTAGAGATACGCAGTATTTT.

The chain joins TRBV19 to TRBJ1-1; D might be TRBD1 (6 bases). Germline V CDR1 and CDR2: LNHDA, SQIVND (reference sequence). The CDR3 runs to 11 residues. The V end was cut by 3 bases, the J end by 8 bases, with 7 bases between. CDR3 residues: CASSMRGEAFF. The CDR3 DNA reads as TGTGCCAGTAGTATGAGGGGGGAAGCTTTCTTT.

This clone was found a few times. This chain joins TRBV25-1 and TRBJ2-7; D not resolved. Trimming left V 6 bases short and J 6 bases short, with 6 bases between. In germline, CDR1 is MGHDK, CDR2 SYGVNS. The CDR3 runs 10 residues. The CDR3 spells CASSFSEQYF. In DNA form, the CDR3 reads TGTGCCAGCAGCTTTTCCGAGCAGTACTTC.

The CDR3: CASGFLVPGYEQYF. CDR3 DNA sequence: TGTGCTAGTGGTTTTCTCGTACCGGGTTACGAGCAGTACTTC. The gene calls are TRBV12-5 and TRBJ2-7; D is ambiguous. The CDR3 has 14 amino acids. Germline V CDR1 and CDR2: LGHNT, FRNRAP. V was trimmed by 3 bases and J by 4 bases, leaving 13 bases between them.

This clone was seen more than once but under ten times. The rearrangement links TRBV9 to TRBJ2-5; tentative D call: TRBD2 (5 bases). Germline V gene data show CDR1 as SGDLS and CDR2 as YYNGEE. V was trimmed by 2 bases and J by 5 bases, leaving 22 bases between them. CDR3 length: 17 amino acids. The CDR3 DNA sequence: TGTGCCAGCAGCGTCGAGGGTTCCCCCCTGGACTTGGAGACCCAGTACTTC. Translated: CASSVEGSPLDLETQYF.

This clone was picked up one time. V is TRBV9 and J is TRBJ1-2; D gene uncertain. The V end lost 7 bases, the J end lost 7 bases, and 11 bases lay between the germline ends. This CDR3 region has 11 residues. Looked up from germline, CDR1 is SGDLS and CDR2 is YYNGEE. The CDR3 region is CASGLYGGYTF. For the CDR3, the DNA is TGTGCCAGCGGGCTGTACGGTGGCTACACCTTC.

The chain couples TRBV18 to TRBJ1-6, with 8 bases lining up with TRBD1. The junction had 13 bases not matched to a gene; V was cut back by 3 bases and J by 18 bases. This CDR3 comprises 14 residues. The V gene's germline CDR1 is KGHSH and CDR2 LQKENI. DNA of the CDR3: TGTGCCAGCTCACCGGCGGGACAGGTCTCGAGTCCCCACTTT. This codes for CASSPAGQVSSPHF.

V and J are TRBV29-1 and TRBJ2-5, with 8 bases that match TRBD2. There are 14 residues in the CDR3. The germline V gene has CDR1 SQVTM and CDR2 ANQGSEA. V was clipped by 4 bases and J by 0 bases; unmatched bases: 4. CDR3 residues: CSVGGGGYQETQYF. As DNA, the CDR3 is TGCAGCGTTGGGGGCGGGGGGTACCAAGAGACCCAGTACTTC. Full variable domain (rest looked up from reference TRBV29-1 and TRBJ2-5): SAVISQKPSRDICQRGTSLTIQCQVDSQVTMMFWYRQQPGQSLTLIATANQGSEATYESGFVIDKFPISRPNLTFSTLTVSNMSPEDSSIYLCSVGGGGYQETQYFGPGTRLLVL.

CDR3 sequence (DNA): TGTGCCAGCAGTGGACAGGGGTACAATGAGCAGTTCTTC. Its translation: CASSGQGYNEQFF. The chain recombines TRBV2 with TRBJ2-1, with 8 bases aligning to TRBD1. Germline CDR1 reads SNHLY; CDR2 reads FYNNEI. The CDR3 consists of 13 residues. Trimming took 4 bases from V and 4 from J; bases not matched to a gene: 0.

The J gene is TRBJ1-1, the V gene TRBV6-6, with 7 bases matching TRBD1. The V gene end was trimmed by 4 bases and the J gene end by 6 bases; junction bases not matched to a gene: 8. The CDR3 is made up of 14 amino acids. The germline V gene encodes CDR1 MNHNY and CDR2 SVGAGI (reference sequence). The chain's CDR3 is CASSFDRVIAEAFF. The CDR3 DNA reads TGTGCCAGCAGTTTCGACAGGGTAATAGCTGAAGCTTTCTTT.